Sequencing of this T cell receptor (beta chain) was carried out in a study of blood T cells in healthy people across ages. CDR3 size: 15 residues. Trimming cost V 5 bases and J 10 bases; bases outside gene matches: 11. Germline V CDR1 and CDR2: SGHTA, FQGNSA. Every donor contributed roughly 10 milliliters of peripheral blood by blood draw. Only one count was recorded for this clonotype. Then a second PCR, running roughly 7 to 11 cycles, was carried out with a sample-barcoded 5' primer and a J-beta primer mix. Each cDNA molecule was tagged by a template-switch adaptor with 12 random nucleotides. TCRdb reprocessed the 5' RACE reads via MiXCR and lists one record per CDR3 protein. The sample shows hundreds of thousands of distinct CDR3 sequences, roughly 44% of them seen only once.

The sequence came from a man aged 55 to 70 in good health. The chain employs TRBV7-2 and TRBJ2-1, with 10 nucleotides matching TRBD2. Sequenced input: blood. CDR3 bases: TGTGCCAGCAGCGCCCAAAGCGGGGGGGCCGGGGAGCAGTTCTTC. This gives the protein CASSAQSGGAGEQFF.